A single sample gave rise to the 5 T cell receptor beta chains below, sequenced in a study of lymphopenia after photon versus proton radiotherapy. The method was immunoSEQ multiplex PCR; TCRdb's version includes in-frame clones alone and lacks a portion of them. The sample includes more than 25,000 clones, approximately 87% seen only once; the top ten take around 47%. The material sequenced was peripheral blood, taken from a patient treated with proton-based radiotherapy. The origin of the receptors is a woman in her sixties or seventies with cholangiocarcinoma. Some clones in this sample may be carry-over from other donors' samples.

The chain joins TRBV5-1 to TRBJ2-5; D is ambiguous. This CDR3 region has 15 residues. Germline V gives CDR1 SGHRS, CDR2 YFSETQ. Trimming cost V 0 bases and J 5 bases, with 14 bases left between them. The CDR3 loop is CASSLDGHWAETQYF. The DNA of the CDR3 is TGCGCCAGCAGCTTGGATGGGCATTGGGCGGAGACCCAGTACTTC.

The J gene is TRBJ2-7, the V gene TRBV27; 9 nucleotides align to TRBD1. CDR3 length: 16 amino acids. Trimming removed 0 bases from V and 3 bases from J; junction bases left unmatched: 6. CDR1 and CDR2 from the germline V gene are MNHEY and SMNVEV (reference sequence). CDR3 sequence (DNA): TGTGCCAGCAGTTTATCGGTGGGACAGGGAAACTACGAGCAGTACTTC. Protein product: CASSLSVGQGNYEQYF.

The genes are TRBV7-7 and TRBJ2-3; no firm D call. CDR1 SSHAT and CDR2 FNYEAQ come from the germline V gene (reference sequence). Trimming took off 5 bases at V and 5 bases at J, with 14 bases between the two ends. This CDR3 is built from 14 residues. The CDR3 nucleotides are TGTGCCAGCAGCAAGGCAGGTTATTTAGATACGCAGTATTTT. It codes for CASSKAGYLDTQYF.

V usage is TRBV5-1 and J usage is TRBJ2-5; perhaps TRBD2 as D (5 bases). The CDR3 covers 14 residues. V was trimmed by 6 bases and J by 1 base, leaving 13 bases between them. The germline V gene has CDR1 SGHRS and CDR2 YFSETQ. The CDR3, as DNA: TGCGCCAGCAACCCGGGATCGACCCAAGAGACCCAGTACTTC. Amino acid sequence: CASNPGSTQETQYF.

The V and J genes are TRBV5-1 and TRBJ2-5; D might be TRBD2 (6 bases). Deletions cut 1 base from V and 2 bases from J, with 12 bases between. This CDR3 region has 15 residues. CDR1 is SGHRS, CDR2 YFSETQ, per germline. For the CDR3, the DNA is TGCGCCAGCAGCTTGTACCCCGGGACTCAAGAGACCCAGTACTTC. Its translation: CASSLYPGTQETQYF.